These T cell receptor beta chains were read from a single sample in a study of control samples from healthy donors and cancer patients. Profiled with immunoSEQ multiplex PCR; TCRdb holds only in-frame clones, not every one. The top ten clones hold roughly 1.9% of a sample with some 190,000 clones, about 90% of them seen once. The sequencing input was blood. The receptors were sampled from a man aged 25-45 years in good health. CDR3s include the opening cysteine and the closing phenylalanine or tryptophan. Each record gives: CDR3 DNA, CDR3 protein, clone size, J gene, D gene, V gene. The D gene is left open where the match is weak. Expanded clones get a size class; other rows say once, few or many, or leave the size out.

TGCGCCAGCAGCCAAGATCTGTGGAGAGAAGCTTTCTTT CASSQDLWREAFF . TRBJ1-1 . TRBV4-1
TGTGCCAGCAGCTTAGAAGGGGTGCCGAGGGATGGCTACACCTTC CASSLEGVPRDGYTF . TRBJ1-2 . TRBV7-2
TGTGCCAGCAGTGAATCGGGCCCGACGGGGGCCGGGGAGCTGTTTTTT CASSESGPTGAGELFF . TRBJ2-2 . TRBV25-1
TGTGCCAGCAGCCCCGCAGACTTCTATGGCTACACCTTC CASSPADFYGYTF . TRBJ1-2 . TRBV7-6
TGTGCCAGCAGCGGGGCAAGCTCCTACAATGAGCAGTTCTTC CASSGASSYNEQFF . TRBJ2-1 . TRBV6-5
TGTGCCAGCAGTGACCTTAGGGGGACTGAAGCTTTCTTT CASSDLRGTEAFF . TRBJ1-1 . TRBV6-1
TGCGCCAGCAGCCCACTAGGCGAGATAACTAACTATGGCTACACCTTC CASSPLGEITNYGYTF . TRBJ1-2 . TRBV5-1
TGTGCCAGCAGGGGCGCGGGGGCATACAATGAGCAGTTCTTC CASRGAGAYNEQFF . TRBJ2-1 . TRBV2
TGTGCCAGCAGCTTGCTAGGAAGGTCCTACGAGCAGTACTTC CASSLLGRSYEQYF . TRBJ2-7 . TRBV5-6
TGCGCCAGCGACCCGGGGACAGGGGGCATAGATGAGCAGTTCTTC CASDPGTGGIDEQFF . TRBJ2-1 TRBD1 TRBV5-1
TGTGCCAGCAGTCGAGACGGAACCTACGAGCAGTACTTC CASSRDGTYEQYF once TRBJ2-7 . TRBV6-5
TGTGCCAGCAAGACAGTACTTAATGAAAAACTGTTTTTT CASKTVLNEKLFF . TRBJ1-4 . TRBV27
TGTGCCAGCAGCGTAGGAGGTGGGAGACTATACACCGGGGAGCTGTTTTTT CASSVGGGRLYTGELFF . TRBJ2-2 . TRBV9
TGTGCCAGCAGTCCCAGACAGGGCGGGCAGCCCCAGCATTTT CASSPRQGGQPQHF once TRBJ1-5 TRBD1 TRBV6-5
TGTGCCAGCAGTCGAGCGTCGAACAGGGATTTGTTCTTC CASSRASNRDLFF once TRBJ2-1 . TRBV27
TGCGCCAGCAGCCAAGATACCAGTGCGACCGCGAACACCGGGGAGCTGTTTTTT CASSQDTSATANTGELFF . TRBJ2-2 . TRBV4-1
TGTGCCAGCAGTGAATCGAGGCAGGGAATAGCTGGCTACACCTTC CASSESRQGIAGYTF once TRBJ1-2 . TRBV2
TGTGCCAGCAGCGAAACAGGGAAGGGAGGTGATGAGCAGTTCTTC CASSETGKGGDEQFF once TRBJ2-1 . TRBV7-9
TGTGCCAGCAGTGACTTACCCGGGACACCTGAAGCTTTCTTT CASSDLPGTPEAFF . TRBJ1-1 . TRBV6-4
TGTGCCATCAGTGACCTGGACAGGGCTAGCCAGCCCCAGCATTTT CAISDLDRASQPQHF . TRBJ1-5 TRBD1 TRBV10-3
TGTGCCAGCAGCCGGCAGGGGGACTCCTACGAGCAGTACTTC CASSRQGDSYEQYF once TRBJ2-7 TRBD1 TRBV5-5
TGCAGCGTTGGCGAATCCCGGGACAGGGGCTACGAGCAGTACTTC CSVGESRDRGYEQYF once TRBJ2-7 TRBD1 TRBV29-1
TGTGCCAGCAGTGAACTTCCAGGGGGCGCTTCCGGGGAGCTGTTTTTT CASSELPGGASGELFF . TRBJ2-2 TRBD1 TRBV2
TGTGCCAGCAGCGGGAGCCGGGACAGGGGGCTCGGAAACACCATATATTTT CASSGSRDRGLGNTIYF . TRBJ1-3 TRBD1 TRBV7-2
TGCGCCAGCAGCTTGGGTCCGAACCTGAACACTGAAGCTTTCTTT CASSLGPNLNTEAFF . TRBJ1-1 . TRBV5-1